Reported below is one T cell receptor beta chain. The source of the sample is a study of blood T cell repertoires in COVID-19. Whole-study context: Samples representing acute and convalescent COVID-19 were sourced from the United States, Italy and Spain. T cells, B-cell-depleted T cells, or PBMCs provided the cDNA or gDNA that served as material.

Clones were read by immunoSEQ multiplex PCR, and TCRdb kept only the in-frame ones, dropping some. The table shows about 270,000 clones, with about 89% occurring only once. CDR3 length: 16 residues. V was trimmed by 2 bases and J by 3 bases, leaving 16 bases between them. From germline, CDR1 is MNHEY and CDR2 SVGEGT. The rearrangement joins TRBV6-2 or TRBV6-3 to TRBJ2-5; TRBD2 is a possible D gene (6 bases). Specimen: peripheral blood. This TCR was recovered from a man aged 40-49 years who had recovered from COVID-19. CDR3 sequence reads: CASSYTRGSGKETQYF. The CDR3 DNA sequence: TGTGCCAGCAGTTACACCCGAGGTAGCGGAAAAGAGACCCAGTACTTC.